This T cell receptor beta chain was profiled in a study of cytomegalovirus exposure and HLA in healthy donors. Trimming cost V 6 bases and J 4 bases, with 15 bases left between them. Germline V gene data show CDR1 as MNHEY and CDR2 as SVGAGI. The CDR3 length is 14 residues. 13 Jbeta primers and 60 Vbeta primers were used for the PCR. Method: immunoSEQ multiplex PCR; TCRdb's copy keeps in-frame clones and lacks some. This sample's clone table lists about 190,000 clones. The chain recombines TRBV6-5 with TRBJ1-1, with no clear D. Material: PBMCs. This sequence was found in a man aged 25 to 45 in good health and CMV-seronegative. For the CDR3, the DNA is TGTGCCAGCAGGACGGACTTGAGTAGCACTGAAGCTTTCTTT. This translates into CASRTDLSSTEAFF.